The sequence of this TCR beta chain was determined in a study of T-cell reconstitution after alpha-beta-depleted transplantation in children. Unique molecular identifiers were incorporated when the TCRbeta library was constructed. TCRdb ran MiXCR on the PCR reads and lists one entry per CDR3 protein. The table lists hundreds of thousands of distinct CDR3 sequences, 13% of them singletons. This clonotype has a count of ten or more. The CDR3 contains 13 residues. V dropped 3 bases and J dropped 3 bases, with 9 bases sitting between them. The rearrangement links TRBV12-3 or TRBV12-4 to TRBJ2-7; D remains ambiguous. The source of this sequence is a male patient aged 10 to 17 who had a stem cell transplant for acute myeloid leukemia, so the T cells may come from the graft donor. The sample in question was PBMCs, mostly from graft donor cells, obtained 360 days after TCRalphabeta/CD19-depleted stem cell transplant. This CDR3 is CASSLASGYEQYF. The CDR3 region has the DNA TGTGCCAGCAGTTTGGCTTCGGGCTACGAGCAGTACTTC.